This TCR beta chain was profiled in a study of cytomegalovirus exposure and HLA in healthy donors. The PCR contained 60 Vbeta and 13 Jbeta primers. TCRdb's table, derived via immunoSEQ multiplex PCR, lists solely in-frame clones and lacks some. This sample's clone table lists more than 40,000 clones. The material sequenced was PBMCs. The receptor was derived from a man between 40 and 49 years old in good health and CMV-seropositive.

CDR3 DNA sequence: TGTGCCAGCAGCTCTGACAGGGGTTCACCCCTCCACTTT. The encoded protein is CASSSDRGSPLHF. This chain links TRBV7-2 with TRBJ1-6; 8 bases line up with TRBD1. The CDR3 consists of 13 residues. Per germline, CDR1 SGHTA and CDR2 FQGNSA. The J segment lost 9 bases and the V segment lost 4 bases, leaving 2 bases of the junction unmatched.